These 32 T cell receptor beta chains were all obtained from the same sample, sequenced in a study of shared clonotypes between healthy human individuals. The naive CD8 population came from CD45RO-negative cells selected for CCR7, without terminally differentiated effector memory CD45RA+ cells. Libraries were prepared by immunoSEQ multiplex PCR; TCRdb keeps only in-frame clonotypes and omits some of them. Of roughly 2.1 million clones listed, 93% are singletons. The sequenced sample was naive CD8+ T cells from PBMCs. The receptors derive from a man younger than 35 in good health. Some clones in this sample may be carry-over from other donors' samples.

This rearrangement joins TRBV27 to TRBJ2-7; D is undetermined. CDR3 length equals 13 residues. The V gene's germline CDR1 is MNHEY and CDR2 SMNVEV (reference sequence). Trimming shortened V by 2 bases and J by 4 bases, and 9 bases separated the two germline ends. The CDR3 DNA reads TGTGCCAGCAGTTTAGCCCCGCTATACGAGCAGTACTTC. Translation gives CASSLAPLYEQYF.

The rearrangement joins TRBV19 to TRBJ2-1; maybe TRBD1 (6 bases). V lost 6 bases and J lost 0, with 18 bases in between. Germline V gene sequence: CDR1 LNHDA, CDR2 SQIVND (reference sequence). This CDR3 is built from 17 residues. The CDR3 is CASSPWADSNSYNEQFF. CDR3 sequence (DNA): TGTGCCAGTAGCCCCTGGGCGGACAGCAACTCCTACAATGAGCAGTTCTTC.

The chain has TRBV27 and TRBJ2-7; D ambiguous. Germline V CDR1 and CDR2: MNHEY, SMNVEV (reference sequence). V shed 6 bases and J shed 7 bases, with 16 bases lying between them. There are 13 residues in the CDR3. CDR3 in amino acids: CASSPWVAGEQYF. In nucleotides, the CDR3 is TGTGCCAGCAGCCCATGGGTAGCCGGTGAGCAGTACTTC.

Concerning this clone: This same CDR3 is encoded by further DNA sequences in the sample. CDR3 residues: CASSLGEGDTQYF. CDR3 DNA: TGTGCCAGCAGTTTAGGGGAAGGGGATACGCAGTATTTT. The rearrangement uses TRBV28 and TRBJ2-3; D not certain. Germline V CDR1 and CDR2: MDHEN, SYDVKM. With 2 bases removed from V and 6 bases from J, the gap between germline ends came to 9 bases. CDR3 size: 13 residues.

The chain employs TRBV28 and TRBJ2-7; 15 bases agree with TRBD2. Unmatched junction bases numbered 4, after V lost 6 bases and J lost 1 base. Germline lookup yields CDR1 MDHEN and CDR2 SYDVKM. The CDR3 extends over 16 amino acids. CDR3 region: CASSWTSGRESYEQYF. CDR3 nucleotides: TGTGCCAGCAGCTGGACTAGCGGGAGGGAATCCTACGAGCAGTACTTC.

The V and J genes are TRBV5-8 and TRBJ2-2; TRBD1 or TRBD2 may be the D gene (5 bases each). V lost 4 bases, J lost 6 bases, and 22 bases lay in between. The CDR3 totals 17 residues. The V gene's germline CDR1 is SGHTS and CDR2 YDEGEE. For the CDR3, the DNA is TGTGCCAGCAGCCAAACGCCGGGGCGCGGTTCGGCCGGGGAGCTGTTTTTT. Protein sequence: CASSQTPGRGSAGELFF.

As regards this clone: Its ends do not fully match the called genes, so a read error is possible. The chain recombines TRBV4-1 with TRBJ1-2, with D tentatively TRBD1 (6 bases). This CDR3 has 15 residues. The germline V gene encodes CDR1 MGHRA and CDR2 YSYEKL. CDR3: CASNQGTGSWGGYTF. The CDR3 nucleotides are TGCGCCAGCAACCAAGGTACAGGGAGTTGGGGCGGCTACACCTTC.

In its sample, this clone was seen once. This chain uses TRBV5-1 with TRBJ1-2; D may be TRBD1 (5 bases). Germline V gene data show CDR1 as SGHRS and CDR2 as YFSETQ. Trimming pared 0 bases from V and 4 bases from J, leaving 16 bases between. CDR3 length: 16 amino acids. Here the CDR3 DNA reads TGCGCCAGCAGCTTGGAGACAGCCCCCGGGGCCTATGGCTACACCTTC. Its translation is CASSLETAPGAYGYTF.

V gene TRBV28 combines with J gene TRBJ1-2; TRBD1 aligns across 8 bases. The CDR3 covers 16 residues. Per germline, CDR1 MDHEN and CDR2 SYDVKM. The junction had 8 bases not matched to a gene; V was cut back by 3 bases and J by 2 bases. DNA for the CDR3: TGTGCCAGCAGTTTCGGACAGGGAGTGGTCAACTATGGCTACACCTTC. Translation gives CASSFGQGVVNYGYTF.

V is TRBV6-6 and J is TRBJ1-1; maybe TRBD1 (5 bases). CDR1 and CDR2 (germline): MNHNY, SVGAGI (reference sequence). Between the trimmed V and J ends, which lost 8 bases and 2 bases, there was a span of 9 bases. The CDR3 is 12 residues long. The CDR3 sequence: CASGDRNTEAFF. CDR3 DNA sequence: TGTGCCAGCGGTGACAGAAACACTGAAGCTTTCTTT.

The gene calls are TRBV2 and TRBJ2-7; 10 bases fit TRBD2. Per the germline V gene, CDR1 is SNHLY and CDR2 is FYNNEI. V shed 6 bases and J 0 bases; nucleotides not matched to a gene: 8. The CDR3 extends over 16 amino acids. Written as DNA, the CDR3 is TGTGCCAGCAGAGTCCAGCGGGAGGGAAGCTCCTACGAGCAGTACTTC. As protein: CASRVQREGSSYEQYF.

The chain joins TRBV5-1 to TRBJ2-4; 14 bases are a match to TRBD2. Germline CDR1 reads SGHRS; CDR2 reads YFSETQ. J gave up 5 bases and V 3 bases, and 7 bases lay outside the gene matches. This CDR3 contains 17 residues. The CDR3 region has the DNA TGCGCCAGCAGCTCGGGACTAGCGGGAGTGATAGAAAACATTCAGTACTTC. Its translation: CASSSGLAGVIENIQYF.

For this clone: Other nucleotide sequences in the sample specify the same CDR3. The gene calls are TRBV10-3 and TRBJ1-1; D might be TRBD1 (5 bases). Germline V CDR1 and CDR2: ENHRY, SYGVKD. The V end was cut by 0 bases, the J end by 1 base, with 6 bases between. The CDR3 consists of 14 residues. The CDR3 protein is CAISESGENTEAFF. The CDR3 DNA follows: TGTGCCATCAGTGAGTCGGGGGAGAACACTGAAGCTTTCTTT.

This rearrangement joins TRBV6-5 to TRBJ1-5, with unresolved D. Germline CDR1 is MNHEY and CDR2 is SVGAGI. V lost 7 bases and J lost 6, with 16 bases in between. This CDR3 region has 14 residues. The CDR3: CASTRAYNTQPQHF. The CDR3 coding sequence is TGTGCCAGCACCCGGGCCTACAACACTCAGCCCCAGCATTTT.

The V call is TRBV7-8, the J call TRBJ2-5, with TRBD2 as a possible D gene (6 bases). CDR3 size: 15 residues. The V and J ends lost 3 bases and 2 bases respectively, with 13 bases between them. Germline V gene data show CDR1 as SGHVS and CDR2 as FQNEAQ. CDR3 nucleotides: TGTGCCAGCAGCTTGATTATTCGGGAGCAAGAGACCCAGTACTTC. It encodes CASSLIIREQETQYF.

This clone was picked up one time. The V call is TRBV4-3, the J call TRBJ2-2; D is perhaps TRBD2 (6 bases). The CDR3 consists of 15 residues. Germline V CDR1 and CDR2: LGHNA, YSLEER. The V end lost 0 bases, the J end lost 6 bases, and 11 bases lay between the germline ends. DNA of the CDR3: TGCGCCAGCAGCCAAGATTGGAGGGTGGCCGGGGAGCTGTTTTTT. It yields the protein CASSQDWRVAGELFF.

The genes are TRBV27 and TRBJ1-1; D is unclear. V shed 0 bases and J shed 4 bases, with 9 bases lying between them. Looked up from germline, CDR1 is MNHEY and CDR2 is SMNVEV (reference sequence). The CDR3 covers 14 residues. CDR3 nucleotide sequence: TGTGCCAGCAGTTTATCTCCAGAGGGCACTGAAGCTTTCTTT. Protein: CASSLSPEGTEAFF.

As DNA, the CDR3 is TGCGCCAGCAGCTTTGACTGGGGCTCCTACGAGCAGTACTTC. This translates into CASSFDWGSYEQYF. The chain combines TRBV5-1 with TRBJ2-7, with D hard to call. Trimming removed 2 bases from V and 0 bases from J, with 9 bases in between. The CDR3 is made up of 14 amino acids. The V gene's germline CDR1 is SGHRS and CDR2 YFSETQ.

The rearrangement links TRBV9 to TRBJ2-3; D is perhaps TRBD2 (6 bases). Germline V gives CDR1 SGDLS, CDR2 YYNGEE. V was cut by 3 bases and J by 6 bases, with 17 bases left in between. This CDR3 is built from 15 residues. Written as DNA, the CDR3 is TGTGCCAGCAGCGAAGGACTAACTCGTGGGGATACGCAGTATTTT. Amino acid sequence: CASSEGLTRGDTQYF.

This chain joins TRBV5-1 and TRBJ2-7; D gene unclear. Germline CDR1 SGHRS, CDR2 YFSETQ. The CDR3 covers 14 residues. V was trimmed by 0 bases and J by 0 bases, leaving 7 bases between them. CDR3 region: CASSLAWASYEQYF. DNA of the CDR3: TGCGCCAGCAGCTTGGCCTGGGCCTCCTACGAGCAGTACTTC.

Of note for this clone: The sample has other DNA sequences that encode this CDR3 too. The rearrangement links TRBV28 to TRBJ2-2; D gene uncertain. The CDR3 contains 14 residues. Trimming cost V 3 bases and J 1 base, with 6 bases left between them. Germline-derived CDR1 and CDR2 are MDHEN and SYDVKM. CDR3 sequence: CASSLIGNTGELFF. CDR3 in DNA: TGTGCCAGCAGTTTGATAGGGAACACCGGGGAGCTGTTTTTT.

The chain joins TRBV27 to TRBJ2-2, with 7 bases matching TRBD1. Germline CDR1 and CDR2: MNHEY and SMNVEV (reference sequence). The CDR3 has 15 amino acids. The V gene end was trimmed by 4 bases and the J gene end by 1 base; junction bases not matched to a gene: 3. CDR3 in amino acids: CASSYRGVNTGELFF. The CDR3 DNA sequence: TGTGCCAGCAGTTACAGGGGAGTGAACACCGGGGAGCTGTTTTTT.

The chain recombines TRBV27 with TRBJ2-7; TRBD1 matches at 10 bases. Germline V gene sequence: CDR1 MNHEY, CDR2 SMNVEV (reference sequence). There are 18 residues in the CDR3. J gave up 5 bases and V 2 bases, and 15 bases lay outside the gene matches. CDR3 sequence (DNA): TGTGCCAGCAGTTTACCGCCGGGACAGGGGAGGCAGTCCGACGAGCAGTACTTC. It encodes CASSLPPGQGRQSDEQYF.

Comments on this clone: The same CDR3 also results from other DNA sequences found in this sample. The chain recombines TRBV4-3 with TRBJ1-2, with a weak D call TRBD1 (5 bases). Looked up from germline, CDR1 is LGHNA and CDR2 is YSLEER. The CDR3 contains 14 residues. V shed 0 bases and J shed 8 bases, with 13 bases lying between them. This CDR3 is CASSQDRRGGGYTF. In DNA, the CDR3 is TGCGCCAGCAGCCAAGATCGGAGGGGTGGGGGCTACACCTTC.

This rearrangement joins TRBV10-3 to TRBJ2-7; the match to TRBD1 covers 9 bases. The CDR3 extends over 13 amino acids. The V gene end was trimmed by 11 bases and the J gene end by 5 bases; junction bases not matched to a gene: 10. CDR1 ENHRY and CDR2 SYGVKD come from the germline V gene. Here the CDR3 reads CASAGQGLNEQYF. CDR3 nucleotides: TGTGCCTCGGCGGGACAGGGTCTAAACGAGCAGTACTTC.

The rearrangement links TRBV27 to TRBJ2-3; 8 bases are a match to TRBD2. Germline V gene sequence: CDR1 MNHEY, CDR2 SMNVEV (reference sequence). CDR3 length: 18 residues. The V and J ends lost 6 bases and 0 bases, in that order; junction bases with no gene match: 14. CDR3 protein: CASRPLGREVPSTDTQYF. CDR3 bases: TGTGCCAGCAGGCCCTTGGGGCGGGAGGTCCCTAGCACAGATACGCAGTATTTT.

This clone was recorded a few times. The chain couples TRBV19 to TRBJ1-1; 7 bases match TRBD1. The junction had 11 bases not matched to a gene; V was cut back by 6 bases and J by 4 bases. The CDR3 consists of 15 residues. Germline lookup yields CDR1 LNHDA and CDR2 SQIVND (reference sequence). The CDR3 nucleotides are TGTGCCAGTAGCCTTCGAGACGGGACAGCCACTGAAGCTTTCTTT. Amino acid sequence: CASSLRDGTATEAFF.

This chain links TRBV10-3 with TRBJ2-1, with D perhaps TRBD1 (6 bases). Trimming pared 4 bases from V and 3 bases from J, leaving 10 bases between. Looked up from germline, CDR1 is ENHRY and CDR2 is SYGVKD. CDR3 length: 14 residues. CDR3 coding DNA: TGTGCCATCAGTGGCAGGGGCCTCTACAATGAGCAGTTCTTC. As protein: CAISGRGLYNEQFF.

This clone was picked up a small number of times. This rearrangement joins TRBV5-5 to TRBJ1-2, with 8 positions matching TRBD1. This CDR3 region has 14 residues. V trimming: 4 bases; J trimming: 3 bases; junction bases outside the gene matches: 5. CDR1 and CDR2 from the germline V gene are SGHKS and YYEKEE (reference sequence). This CDR3 reads CASSLDRVDYGYTF. The CDR3 DNA is TGTGCCAGCAGCCTGGACAGGGTGGACTATGGCTACACCTTC.

The chain employs TRBV13 and TRBJ2-7; D might be TRBD2 (6 bases). V was shortened by 4 bases and J by 2 bases, with 15 bases between the two germline ends. Looked up from germline, CDR1 is PRHDT and CDR2 is FYEKMQ (reference sequence). The CDR3 sequence is 15 residues long. The CDR3 region is CASSSNSEGPYEQYF. As DNA, the CDR3 is TGTGCCAGCAGCTCTAACTCGGAGGGCCCCTACGAGCAGTACTTC.

The V and J genes are TRBV10-3 and TRBJ1-4, with 7 bases lining up with TRBD1. The trim removed 3 bases at V and 3 bases at J, leaving 10 bases unmatched. The CDR3 is made up of 17 amino acids. Per germline, CDR1 ENHRY and CDR2 SYGVKD. DNA for the CDR3: TGTGCCATCAGTGAAGGCCAGGGGGTTGGGCCTAATGAAAAACTGTTTTTT. It codes for CAISEGQGVGPNEKLFF.

The V gene is TRBV9, the J gene TRBJ2-7, with D unclear. Trimming stripped 0 bases from V and 0 bases from J, with 10 bases between. The CDR3 is 15 residues long. The germline V gene encodes CDR1 SGDLS and CDR2 YYNGEE. The DNA of the CDR3 is TGTGCCAGCAGCGTAGCAGGCGAGAGCTCCTACGAGCAGTACTTC. Protein product: CASSVAGESSYEQYF.